This T cell receptor (beta chain) is drawn from a study of shared clonotypes between healthy human individuals. Study observations and caveats: Relative to memory subsets, naive subsets generally showed larger estimated richness. An effect of sequencing depth on clonotype sharing among donors was expected.

Researchers ran the assay at a deep level. Sorted-subset replicate PCRs used 200 ng of genomic DNA. This amount corresponded to about 29,000 T cell genomes. Measured with immunoSEQ multiplex PCR; TCRdb has only the in-frame clones, and not every one. The repertoire holds some 1,600,000 clones, with nearly 99% as singletons. As concerns this clone: The antigen is unknown.

This clonotype was sampled from a man younger than 40 in good health. Specimen: naive CD4+ T cells sorted from blood. Subset here: CD45RA+ positively selected.

The CDR3 DNA is TGCGCCAGCAGCCCGGGCAGGACATTAAACAATGAGCAGTTCTTC. It translates to CASSPGRTLNNEQFF. This chain connects TRBV4-1 to TRBJ2-1, with D perhaps matching TRBD1 (5 bases). The germline gives CDR1 MGHRA, CDR2 YSYEKL. CDR3 length: 15 amino acids. V lost 4 bases and J lost 5, with 15 bases in between.